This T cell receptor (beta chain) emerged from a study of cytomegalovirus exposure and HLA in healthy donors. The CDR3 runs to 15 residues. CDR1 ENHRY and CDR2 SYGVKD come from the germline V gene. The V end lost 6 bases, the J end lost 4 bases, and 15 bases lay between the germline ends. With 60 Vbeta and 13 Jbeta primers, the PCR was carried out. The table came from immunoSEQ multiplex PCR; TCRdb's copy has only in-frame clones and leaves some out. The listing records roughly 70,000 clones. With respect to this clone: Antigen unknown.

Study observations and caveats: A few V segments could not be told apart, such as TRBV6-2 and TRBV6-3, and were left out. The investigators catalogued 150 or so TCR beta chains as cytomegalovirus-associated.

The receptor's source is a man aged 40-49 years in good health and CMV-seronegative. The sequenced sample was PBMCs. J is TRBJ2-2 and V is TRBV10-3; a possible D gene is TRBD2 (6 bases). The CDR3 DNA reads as TGTGCCATCAGCACCCGTGGGGGAGGCACCGGGGAGCTGTTTTTT. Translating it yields CAISTRGGGTGELFF.